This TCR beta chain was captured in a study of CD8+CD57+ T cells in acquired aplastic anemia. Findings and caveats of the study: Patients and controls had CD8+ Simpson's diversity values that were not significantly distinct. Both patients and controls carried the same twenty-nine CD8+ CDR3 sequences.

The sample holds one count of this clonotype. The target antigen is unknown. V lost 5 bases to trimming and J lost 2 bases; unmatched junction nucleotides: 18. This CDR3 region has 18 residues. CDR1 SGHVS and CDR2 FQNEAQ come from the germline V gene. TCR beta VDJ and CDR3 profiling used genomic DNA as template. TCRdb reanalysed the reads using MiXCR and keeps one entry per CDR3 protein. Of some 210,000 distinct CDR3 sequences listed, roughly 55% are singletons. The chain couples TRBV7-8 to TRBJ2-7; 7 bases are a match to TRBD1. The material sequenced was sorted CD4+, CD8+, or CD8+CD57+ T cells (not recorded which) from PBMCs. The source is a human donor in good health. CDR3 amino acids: CASSLFARGTDETYEQYF. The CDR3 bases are TGTGCCAGCAGCCTATTTGCCCGTGGGACAGACGAAACCTACGAGCAGTACTTC. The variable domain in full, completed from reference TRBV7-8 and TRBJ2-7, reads GAGVSQSPRYKVAKRGQDVALRCDPISGHVSLFWYQQALGQGPEFLTYFQNEAQLDKSGLPSDRFFAERPEGSVSTLKIQRTQQEDSAVYLCASSLFARGTDETYEQYFGPGTRLTVT.